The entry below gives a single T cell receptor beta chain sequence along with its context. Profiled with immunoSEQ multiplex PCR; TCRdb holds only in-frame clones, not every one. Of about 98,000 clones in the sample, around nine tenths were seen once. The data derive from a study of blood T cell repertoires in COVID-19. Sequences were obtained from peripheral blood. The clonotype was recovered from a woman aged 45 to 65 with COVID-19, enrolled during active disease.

CDR3 in amino acids: CASSTGEEYYGYTF. In DNA form, the CDR3 reads TGCGCCAGCAGCACAGGGGAGGAGTACTATGGCTACACCTTC. The rearrangement uses TRBV5-1 and TRBJ1-2; 7 bases match TRBD1. The V segment lost 4 bases and the J segment 3 bases; nucleotides outside the gene matches: 6. The CDR3 covers 14 residues. Germline CDR1 SGHRS, CDR2 YFSETQ.